The rows below give T cell receptor beta chains drawn from one sample of a study of T cells after yellow fever vaccination. One entry per CDR3 protein results from TCRdb running MiXCR on the 5' RACE reads. The data hold fewer than 350,000 distinct CDR3 sequences, with around 4.3% observed a single time. Specimen: PBMCs, collected 15 days after the yellow fever booster vaccination. These receptors came from a man aged 18 to 29 who received the YFV17D yellow fever vaccine. Both conserved end residues are part of each CDR3. A D gene is named only where the DNA matches it firmly. Where a row states a size, it is once, few, many or the class of an expanded clone; other rows omit it.

>TRBJ2-2|TRBV6-6|NA|few
CASSPESSRNTGELFF
TGTGCCAGCAGCCCCGAGTCATCCAGGAACACCGGGGAGCTGTTTTTT
>TRBJ2-7|TRBV7-6|TRBD2|many
CASSPGTSGRQYF
TGTGCCAGCAGCCCCGGGACTAGCGGAAGGCAGTACTTC
>TRBJ1-1|TRBV27|TRBD1|few
CASSLHRGLHTEAFF
TGTGCCAGCAGTTTGCACAGGGGGCTTCACACTGAAGCTTTCTTT
>TRBJ1-2|TRBV12-3/TRBV12-4|NA|few
CASSFRGQNYGYTF
TGTGCCAGCAGTTTTAGGGGACAAAACTATGGCTACACCTTC
>TRBJ1-5|TRBV7-8|NA|few
CASSSQRDQPQHF
TGTGCCAGCAGCTCTCAACGTGATCAGCCCCAGCATTTT
>TRBJ2-7|TRBV7-2|TRBD1|few
CASSLDMTGYYEQYF
TGTGCCAGCAGCTTAGATATGACAGGGTACTACGAGCAGTACTTC
>TRBJ1-6|TRBV6-1|TRBD1|many
CASRGQGNSPLHF
TGTGCCAGCAGGGGACAGGGGAATTCACCCCTCCACTTT
>TRBJ2-1|TRBV5-8|TRBD1|NA
CASSLTPGQEYNEQFF
TGTGCCAGCAGCTTAACCCCGGGACAGGAATACAATGAGCAGTTCTTC
>TRBJ1-3|TRBV4-1|NA|few
CASSQGSASSGNTIYF
TGCGCCAGCAGCCAAGGGTCAGCGAGCTCTGGAAACACCATATATTTT
>TRBJ2-4|TRBV5-1|TRBD2|few
CASSLGYKSYVAGGDLHIQYF
TGCGCCAGCAGCTTGGGGTACAAATCCTACGTAGCGGGGGGCGATTTGCACATTCAGTACTTC
>TRBJ2-7|TRBV4-1|TRBD2|NA
CASSPGGGRSSYEQYF
TGCGCCAGCAGCCCTGGGGGGGGACGTAGCTCCTACGAGCAGTACTTC
>TRBJ1-6|TRBV20-1|NA|NA
CSAEGDNSPLHF
TGCAGTGCTGAGGGGGACAATTCACCCCTCCACTTT
>TRBJ2-7|TRBV7-2|TRBD1|many
CASSLDRDSLSYEQYF
TGTGCCAGCAGCTTAGATCGGGACAGCCTTTCCTACGAGCAGTACTTC
>TRBJ2-3|TRBV18|NA|few
CASSPPGVDTQYF
TGTGCCAGCTCACCACCGGGTGTAGATACGCAGTATTTT
>TRBJ2-2|TRBV5-1|TRBD1|NA
CASSLYRGNTGELFF
TGCGCCAGCAGCTTATACAGGGGGAACACCGGGGAGCTGTTTTTT
>TRBJ2-1|TRBV5-1|NA|few
CASSFRGQGNEQFF
TGCGCCAGCAGCTTCCGGGGGCAGGGCAATGAGCAGTTCTTC
>TRBJ2-3|TRBV20-1|NA|many
CSARDGGLSTDTQYF
TGCAGTGCTAGGGACGGGGGGCTAAGCACAGATACGCAGTATTTT
>TRBJ2-3|TRBV12-3/TRBV12-4|NA|many
CASSWTAGTDTQYF
TGTGCCAGCAGCTGGACTGCAGGCACAGATACGCAGTATTTT
>TRBJ2-5|TRBV5-1|NA|NA
CASSLHGETQYF
TGCGCCAGCAGCTTGCATGGAGAGACCCAGTACTTC
>TRBJ1-4|TRBV5-4|NA|few
CASSSGNEGANEKLFF
TGTGCCAGCAGCTCCGGTAACGAGGGAGCTAATGAAAAACTGTTTTTT
>TRBJ2-1|TRBV6-2/TRBV6-3|NA|few
CASRRGPYNEQFF
TGTGCCAGCCGGAGGGGGCCCTACAATGAGCAGTTCTTC
>TRBJ2-5|TRBV24-1|NA|few
CATSLGTDTWGTQYF
TGTGCCACCTCGTTAGGGACTGACACTTGGGGGACCCAGTACTTC
>TRBJ2-1|TRBV5-1|NA|NA
CASSEETTYNEQFF
TGCGCCAGCAGCGAAGAGACGACATACAATGAGCAGTTCTTC